The TCR beta chain under discussion was sequenced for a study of blood T cell repertoires in COVID-19. Study at large: Acute-phase and convalescent COVID-19 samples originated in the United States, Italy and Spain. From T cells, B-cell-depleted T cells, or PBMCs came the material, which was cDNA or gDNA.

As processed by the authors: Amplifying reference gene primers gave estimates of nucleated cell counts. Sequenced by immunoSEQ multiplex PCR; TCRdb stores in-frame clones only, minus some. V, J and clone size derive from that table, while D and trimming were established from the DNA sequence. The table lists over 200,000 clones, 75% to 85% of them singletons. Sequences were obtained from peripheral blood. The clonotype originates from a man in his forties who had recovered from COVID-19.

The CDR3 reads CASIPLRGSMNTEAFF. The CDR3 DNA sequence: TGTGCCAGCATCCCGTTAAGGGGTAGCATGAACACTGAAGCTTTCTTT. This chain links TRBV27 with TRBJ1-1; weak D call: TRBD1 (5 bases). V was trimmed by 7 bases and J by 0 bases, leaving 18 bases between them. This CDR3 comprises 16 residues. Germline CDR1 MNHEY, CDR2 SMNVEV (reference sequence).